These 15 T cell receptor beta chains came from one sample sequenced in a study of response to subunit inactivated influenza vaccine. Using its own MiXCR run on the RT-PCR reads, TCRdb lists one record per CDR3 protein. Here the sample spans fewer than 600,000 distinct CDR3 sequences, approximately 7.7% being singletons. The specimen was PBMCs from blood, collected roughly 24 months after vaccination. The receptor set was obtained from a man in his fifties or sixties who received an inactivated influenza vaccine.

This clonotype has only a few counts. The chain uses TRBV5-1 and TRBJ2-6; D is undetermined. Between the trimmed V and J ends, which lost 0 bases and 0 bases, there was a span of 4 bases. The CDR3 runs to 15 residues. Germline V CDR1 and CDR2: SGHRS, YFSETQ. For the CDR3, the DNA is TGCGCCAGCAGCTTGGTTCCCTCTGGGGCCAACGTCCTGACTTTC. This sequence encodes CASSLVPSGANVLTF.

This clonotype appeared many times. CDR3 region: CASSLGGSTYNEQFF. Here the CDR3 DNA reads TGTGCCAGCAGCTTAGGAGGGAGTACTTACAATGAGCAGTTCTTC. The V gene is TRBV7-8, the J gene TRBJ2-1; possible D gene TRBD2, 5 bases. The germline gives CDR1 SGHVS, CDR2 FQNEAQ. The CDR3 spans 15 residues. Trimming shortened V by 1 base and J by 4 bases, and 11 bases separated the two germline ends.

This clonotype showed up many times. V gene TRBV4-3 combines with J gene TRBJ2-3, with a weak D call TRBD1 (6 bases). In germline, CDR1 is LGHNA, CDR2 YSLEER. The CDR3 runs to 16 residues. V was clipped by 0 bases and J by 2 bases, with 12 bases between them. DNA for the CDR3: TGCGCCAGCAGCCAAGATTGGACAGACTACACAGATACGCAGTATTTT. It is translated as CASSQDWTDYTDTQYF.

The chain carries TRBV12-3 or TRBV12-4 and TRBJ2-3, with TRBD2 matching over 7 bases. J lost 0 bases, V lost 5 bases, and 8 bases had no gene match. The CDR3 loop spans 16 amino acids. This CDR3 is CASSPTLAESTDTQYF. The CDR3 region has the DNA TGTGCCAGCAGTCCGACTCTAGCGGAGAGCACAGATACGCAGTATTTT.

This clonotype came up many times. The chain has TRBV15 and TRBJ1-2; D remains unclear. The CDR3 is 12 residues long. CDR1 LNHNV and CDR2 YYDKDF come from the germline V gene (reference sequence). V dropped 1 base and J dropped 5 bases, with 5 bases sitting between them. The CDR3 spells CATSRAGYGYTF. As DNA, the CDR3 is TGTGCCACCAGCAGAGCCGGTTATGGCTACACCTTC.

This clonotype was seen at least ten times. The rearrangement joins TRBV5-1 to TRBJ1-4; D is possibly TRBD1 (6 bases). Germline CDR1 SGHRS, CDR2 YFSETQ. Between the trimmed V and J ends, which lost 4 bases and 3 bases, there was a span of 13 bases. This CDR3 is built from 15 residues. CDR3 sequence: CASSDQGRANEKLFF. In DNA form, the CDR3 reads TGCGCCAGCAGCGACCAGGGGAGGGCTAATGAAAAACTGTTTTTT.

This clonotype was counted a few times. The chain links TRBV6-1 to TRBJ2-7; 9 nucleotides line up with TRBD1. Germline V lookup: CDR1 MNHNS, CDR2 SASEGT. This CDR3 contains 14 residues. V was pared by 9 bases and J by 4 bases, with 10 bases of the junction left unmatched. The CDR3 bases are TGTGCCAGTAAAAAGGGACAGGGTGTTTACGAGCAGTACTTC. It is translated as CASKKGQGVYEQYF.

Note on this clonotype: This is likely a read error, given that the CDR3 carries no conserved phenylalanine or tryptophan at its end. V is TRBV12-3 or TRBV12-4 and J is TRBJ2-1; D unclear. V lost 4 bases to trimming and J lost 6 bases, with 4 bases between them. The CDR3 extends over 11 amino acids. CDR3 bases: TGTGCCAGCAGTTCAGGCAATGAGCAGTTCATC. Amino acids: CASSSGNEQFI.

This chain links TRBV6-2 or TRBV6-3 with TRBJ2-7; D unclear. Per germline, CDR1 MNHEY and CDR2 SVGEGT. This CDR3 region has 14 residues. Trimming stripped 4 bases from V and 2 bases from J, with 12 bases between. The CDR3 region is CASSSDPGTYEQYF. The CDR3 bases are TGTGCCAGCAGTTCCGACCCGGGCACCTACGAGCAGTACTTC.

At least ten counts were recorded for this clonotype. The V and J genes are TRBV29-1 and TRBJ2-1; D is unclear. The CDR3 totals 12 residues. Trimming removed 3 bases from V and 6 bases from J, with 9 bases in between. Per germline, CDR1 SQVTM and CDR2 ANQGSEA. Here the CDR3 DNA reads TGCAGCGTTGATGTGGCTAGCAATGAGCAGTTCTTC. It specifies CSVDVASNEQFF.

This clonotype was counted many times. The chain has TRBV7-9 and TRBJ2-1; 9 bases line up with TRBD2. J was trimmed by 1 base and V by 5 bases; bases with no gene match: 3. The CDR3 loop spans 15 amino acids. CDR1 and CDR2 (germline): SEHNR, FQNEAQ (reference sequence). CDR3 nucleotide sequence: TGTGCCAGCAGCCGAGCGGGAGGATCCTACAATGAGCAGTTCTTC. The encoded protein is CASSRAGGSYNEQFF.

This clonotype was seen a handful of times. The chain uses TRBV5-1 and TRBJ2-1, with D perhaps TRBD2 (6 bases). V was pared by 0 bases and J by 5 bases, with 12 bases between. This CDR3 is built from 15 residues. Per germline, CDR1 SGHRS and CDR2 YFSETQ. CDR3 sequence: CASSLGGVVNNEQFF. In DNA form, the CDR3 reads TGCGCCAGCAGCTTGGGCGGGGTAGTGAACAATGAGCAGTTCTTC.

This clonotype was seen only a few times. The chain employs TRBV7-9 and TRBJ1-2; D may be TRBD1 (5 bases). Germline V gives CDR1 SEHNR, CDR2 FQNEAQ (reference sequence). The CDR3 extends over 12 amino acids. V gave up 10 bases and J gave up 6 bases, with 15 bases separating them. This chain's CDR3 is CATTGRKNGYTF. The CDR3 DNA sequence: TGTGCCACAACGGGACGGAAGAATGGCTACACCTTC.

This rearrangement joins TRBV12-3 or TRBV12-4 to TRBJ1-6; D possibly corresponds to TRBD1 (5 bases). The CDR3 contains 14 residues. Trimming pared 3 bases from V and 6 bases from J, leaving 9 bases between. CDR3 amino acids: CASSFGGGNSPLHF. The CDR3, as DNA: TGTGCCAGCAGTTTCGGGGGGGGTAATTCACCCCTCCACTTT.

The V and J genes are TRBV5-1 and TRBJ2-7, with D perhaps given as TRBD1 or TRBD2 (5 bases each). From germline, CDR1 is SGHRS and CDR2 YFSETQ. The germline V and J ends were trimmed by 0 bases and 2 bases, with 9 bases remaining between them. The CDR3 spans 14 residues. As DNA, the CDR3 is TGCGCCAGCAGCTTGGGGGACGGTCCCTACGAGCAGTACTTC. Residues: CASSLGDGPYEQYF.